The 21 T cell receptor beta chains listed next were all sequenced from one sample in a study of beta chain features in type 1 diabetes. Regarding the study as a whole: In all four CD4+ subsets, TCRB CDR3 length was significantly, moderately reduced in type 1 diabetes.

Investigators reverse transcribed all isolated RNA, so they sequenced expressed TCRB transcripts. Libraries were prepared by immunoSEQ multiplex PCR; TCRdb keeps only in-frame clonotypes and omits some of them. This repertoire shows approximately 160,000 clones, roughly 60% found once; its top ten account for 0.08% to 0.1%. Their specific antigens are unknown. The sequencing input was naive CD4+ T cells from blood. Receptor source: a man aged 30 to 45 with type 1 diabetes.

The chain links TRBV7-8 to TRBJ2-5; 13 nucleotides align to TRBD2. The CDR3 consists of 17 residues. Trimming cost V 1 base and J 2 bases; bases outside gene matches: 4. The germline CDR1 and CDR2 sequences are SGHVS and FQNEAQ. CDR3 region: CASSLVRLAGGQETQYF. The CDR3 region has the DNA TGTGCCAGCAGCTTAGTCCGACTAGCGGGGGGACAAGAGACCCAGTACTTC.

This clone has more than one count but fewer than ten. This chain links TRBV19 with TRBJ1-1; no clear D gene. V was shortened by 7 bases and J by 2 bases, with 11 bases between the two germline ends. CDR3 size: 13 residues. The germline V gene encodes CDR1 LNHDA and CDR2 SQIVND (reference sequence). The CDR3 here is CASTAQLNTEAFF. The CDR3 DNA reads TGTGCCAGTACGGCACAGCTTAACACTGAAGCTTTCTTT.

The chain recombines TRBV25-1 with TRBJ2-4; the D gene could be TRBD1 or TRBD2 (6 bases each). Per the germline V gene, CDR1 is MGHDK and CDR2 is SYGVNS. The CDR3 is 17 residues long. Trimming removed 0 bases at V and 0 bases at J, with 12 bases between. This CDR3 reads CASSEYGGTIAKNIQYF. CDR3 sequence (DNA): TGTGCCAGCAGTGAATATGGAGGGACAATAGCCAAAAACATTCAGTACTTC.

The rearrangement uses TRBV7-9 and TRBJ1-1, with 7 bases that match TRBD1. The V segment lost 7 bases and the J segment 1 base; nucleotides outside the gene matches: 6. Germline CDR1 is SEHNR and CDR2 is FQNEAQ (reference sequence). The CDR3 extends over 14 amino acids. CDR3 coding DNA: TGTGCCAGCACACCGACAGGGACGAACACTGAAGCTTTCTTT. It encodes CASTPTGTNTEAFF. Full variable domain (missing parts from reference TRBV7-9 and TRBJ1-1): DTGVSQNPRHKITKRGQNVTFRCDPISEHNRLYWYRQTLGQGPEFLTYFQNEAQLEKSRLLSDRFSAERPKGSFSTLEIQRTEQGDSAMYLCASTPTGTNTEAFFGQGTRLTVV.

This clone was counted a few times. This chain links TRBV7-2 with TRBJ2-1; TRBD1 is a possible D gene (5 bases). Germline V gives CDR1 SGHTA, CDR2 FQGNSA. V shed 3 bases and J shed 7 bases, with 10 bases lying between them. The CDR3 contains 13 residues. In DNA form, the CDR3 reads TGTGCCAGCAGCTTTAGGGGTAATAATGAGCAGTTCTTC. This gives the protein CASSFRGNNEQFF.

The J gene is TRBJ1-6, the V gene TRBV10-3; a possible D gene is TRBD1 (5 bases). Trimming took 4 bases from V and 8 from J, leaving 9 bases between them. This CDR3 spans 13 amino acids. Germline CDR1 ENHRY, CDR2 SYGVKD. In DNA, the CDR3 is TGTGCCATCAGTGCAGCCAGGGATTCACCCCTCCACTTT. It yields the protein CAISAARDSPLHF.

The V call is TRBV18, the J call TRBJ2-7; D gene uncertain. This CDR3 comprises 13 residues. The V end was cut by 2 bases, the J end by 4 bases, with 9 bases between. CDR1 KGHSH and CDR2 LQKENI come from the germline V gene. Here the CDR3 DNA reads TGTGCCAGCTCACCAGGATTCCCATACGAGCAGTACTTC. The encoded protein is CASSPGFPYEQYF. Variable domain in full (rest from reference TRBV18 and TRBJ2-7): NAGVMQNPRHLVRRRGQEARLRCSPMKGHSHVYWYRQLPEEGLKFMVYLQKENIIDESGMPKERFSAEFPKEGPSILRIQQVVRGDSAAYFCASSPGFPYEQYFGPGTRLTVT.

The rearrangement links TRBV7-9 to TRBJ2-5; D might be TRBD1 (6 bases). Between the trimmed V and J ends, which lost 4 bases and 4 bases, there was a span of 10 bases. CDR1 and CDR2 from the germline V gene are SEHNR and FQNEAQ (reference sequence). The length of the CDR3 is 13 residues. The CDR3 reads CASSSQGLETQYF. CDR3 DNA sequence: TGTGCCAGCAGCTCCCAGGGGTTAGAGACCCAGTACTTC. Complete variable domain (other parts from reference TRBV7-9 and TRBJ2-5): DTGVSQNPRHKITKRGQNVTFRCDPISEHNRLYWYRQTLGQGPEFLTYFQNEAQLEKSRLLSDRFSAERPKGSFSTLEIQRTEQGDSAMYLCASSSQGLETQYFGPGTRLLVL.

The V gene is TRBV9, the J gene TRBJ2-7, with 8 bases fitting TRBD1. J gave up 1 base and V 1 base, and 4 bases lay outside the gene matches. The CDR3 is 15 residues long. Germline lookup yields CDR1 SGDLS and CDR2 YYNGEE. Here the CDR3 reads CASSVRGQGSYEQYF. DNA of the CDR3: TGTGCCAGCAGCGTAAGAGGACAGGGTTCCTACGAGCAGTACTTC.

The V and J genes are TRBV30 and TRBJ1-1; D call uncertain. The germline gives CDR1 GTSNPN, CDR2 SVGIG (reference sequence). The CDR3 consists of 11 residues. V lost 2 bases to trimming and J lost 10 bases, with 11 bases between them. CDR3 amino acids: CAWSSPRTAFF. As DNA, the CDR3 is TGTGCCTGGAGTTCACCTAGGACAGCTTTCTTT.

The chain employs TRBV10-3 and TRBJ2-1; D is possibly TRBD1 (5 bases). The CDR3 contains 15 residues. V was cut by 7 bases and J by 3 bases, with 16 bases left in between. Germline V gives CDR1 ENHRY, CDR2 SYGVKD. The CDR3 region is CAITDSPRSYNEQFF. The CDR3 DNA reads TGTGCCATCACTGACAGCCCCAGGAGCTACAATGAGCAGTTCTTC.

The chain is built from TRBV7-9 and TRBJ1-2, with D possibly matching TRBD1 (5 bases). The CDR3 loop spans 14 amino acids. Germline lookup yields CDR1 SEHNR and CDR2 FQNEAQ (reference sequence). The V gene lost 5 bases and the J gene lost 6 bases, with 16 bases spanning the gap. This CDR3 is CASSIRDATDGYTF. The CDR3 bases are TGTGCCAGCAGCATACGGGACGCTACAGATGGCTACACCTTC.

The chain's CDR3 is CASSYAGSTDTQYF. DNA of the CDR3: TGTGCCAGCAGCTACGCCGGGAGCACAGATACGCAGTATTTT. V gene TRBV7-8 combines with J gene TRBJ2-3; the D is unclear. Deletions cut 4 bases from V and 0 bases from J, with 8 bases between. The CDR3 consists of 14 residues. Germline V lookup: CDR1 SGHVS, CDR2 FQNEAQ. Filled out from reference TRBV7-8 and TRBJ2-3, the complete variable domain reads GAGVSQSPRYKVAKRGQDVALRCDPISGHVSLFWYQQALGQGPEFLTYFQNEAQLDKSGLPSDRFFAERPEGSVSTLKIQRTQQEDSAVYLCASSYAGSTDTQYFGPGTRLTVL.

The chain combines TRBV9 with TRBJ2-3, with no clear D. In germline, CDR1 is SGDLS, CDR2 YYNGEE. The CDR3 runs to 13 residues. V was clipped by 7 bases and J by 1 base, with 10 bases between them. The CDR3 here is CASSSEGTDTQYF. The CDR3 nucleotides read TGTGCCAGCTCCTCCGAGGGCACAGATACGCAGTATTTT.

The chain carries TRBV30 and TRBJ1-2; D call uncertain. The CDR3 totals 14 residues. Trimming removed 0 bases from V and 0 bases from J, with 8 bases in between. Germline V lookup: CDR1 GTSNPN, CDR2 SVGIG (reference sequence). DNA for the CDR3: TGTGCCTGGAGTGTAAAGGGTGCTAACTATGGCTACACCTTC. It encodes CAWSVKGANYGYTF.

This rearrangement joins TRBV4-3 to TRBJ2-3; D tentatively fits TRBD1 or TRBD2 (5 bases each). V was pared by 4 bases and J by 5 bases, with 13 bases between. The CDR3 runs to 14 residues. CDR1 LGHNA and CDR2 YSLEER come from the germline V gene. The DNA of the CDR3 is TGCGCCAGCAGCCTGGGACCCAACCAAGATACGCAGTATTTT. Its translation: CASSLGPNQDTQYF.

The V call is TRBV10-1, the J call TRBJ2-1; 10 bases are a match to TRBD2. The CDR3 consists of 15 residues. Losses at the gene ends were 2 bases for V and 7 bases for J; bases not matched to a gene: 5. Looked up from germline, CDR1 is WNHNN and CDR2 is SYGVQD (reference sequence). CDR3 sequence: CASSEGTSGVNEQFF. The CDR3 region has the DNA TGCGCCAGCAGTGAGGGAACTAGCGGGGTTAATGAGCAGTTCTTC.

Only a few counts were recorded for this clone. The chain combines TRBV7-9 with TRBJ2-7, with D tentatively TRBD1 (6 bases). Germline CDR1 reads SEHNR; CDR2 reads FQNEAQ (reference sequence). V dropped 1 base and J dropped 3 bases, with 7 bases sitting between them. The CDR3 covers 13 residues. The CDR3 DNA reads as TGTGCCAGCAGCTTAGGACAGGTCTACGAGCAGTACTTC. Its protein is CASSLGQVYEQYF.

A few counts support this clone. CDR3 region: CASSSRTGVNEQFF. CDR3 sequence (DNA): TGTGCCAGCAGCTCCCGGACAGGGGTGAATGAGCAGTTCTTC. The chain has TRBV11-2 and TRBJ2-1; TRBD1 aligns across 9 bases. CDR1 is SGHAT, CDR2 FQNNGV, per germline. The CDR3 length is 14 residues. J gave up 7 bases and V 4 bases, and 5 bases lay outside the gene matches.

J is TRBJ2-2 and V is TRBV29-1; D is perhaps TRBD2 (6 bases). CDR1 is SQVTM, CDR2 ANQGSEA, per germline. V dropped 2 bases and J dropped 6 bases, with 10 bases sitting between them. The CDR3 runs 13 residues. The CDR3 DNA sequence: TGCAGCGTTGAACTCCGGGGGTCCGGGGAGCTGTTTTTT. Amino acids: CSVELRGSGELFF.

The V gene is TRBV30, the J gene TRBJ1-5; 10 bases are a match to TRBD1. V shed 2 bases, J shed 1 base, and the junction held 8 bases outside the gene matches. Looked up from germline, CDR1 is GTSNPN and CDR2 is SVGIG (reference sequence). There are 17 residues in the CDR3. DNA for the CDR3: TGTGCCTGGAGTCCCTCGGACAGGGGGTCGAGCAATCAGCCCCAGCATTTT. This sequence encodes CAWSPSDRGSSNQPQHF.